A single sample gave rise to the 24 T cell receptor beta chains below, sequenced in a study of shared clonotypes between healthy human individuals. The repertoire was sequenced with immunoSEQ multiplex PCR; TCRdb's copy has only in-frame clones and lacks some. The sample lists under 1,100,000 clones; about 70% were seen once. Sequenced input: memory CD4+ T cells sorted from blood. The subset was: CD45RA-negative fraction. The origin of the receptors is a man aged 18 to 30 in good health.

The gene calls are TRBV27 and TRBJ2-5, with D maybe TRBD1 (5 bases). Trimming pared 9 bases from V and 6 bases from J, leaving 14 bases between. The CDR3 is made up of 12 amino acids. Germline V lookup: CDR1 MNHEY, CDR2 SMNVEV (reference sequence). CDR3 in amino acids: CARVAGWKTQYF. The CDR3 bases are TGTGCCAGGGTGGCAGGGTGGAAGACCCAGTACTTC.

The V and J genes are TRBV11-2 and TRBJ2-6; weak D call: TRBD1 (7 bases). The V gene lost 4 bases and the J gene lost 0 bases, with 16 bases spanning the gap. Germline V lookup: CDR1 SGHAT, CDR2 FQNNGV. This CDR3 spans 18 amino acids. In DNA form, the CDR3 reads TGTGCCAGCAGCTCACCCAGGGGGGACCGCTCTGGGGCCAACGTCCTGACTTTC. It yields the protein CASSSPRGDRSGANVLTF. The complete variable domain, with remaining parts taken from reference TRBV11-2 and TRBJ2-6, reads EAGVAQSPRYKIIEKRQSVAFWCNPISGHATLYWYQQILGQGPKLLIQFQNNGVVDDSQLPKDRFSAERLKGVDSTLKIQPAKLEDSAVYLCASSSPRGDRSGANVLTFGAGSRLTVL.

This clone was seen repeatedly, ten times or more. The V gene is TRBV6-5, the J gene TRBJ1-2; possible D gene TRBD1, 5 bases. CDR3 size: 14 residues. Germline V lookup: CDR1 MNHEY, CDR2 SVGAGI. V lost 5 bases and J 10 bases, leaving 20 bases between the germline ends. This chain's CDR3 is CASSKWDGGKDYTF. The CDR3 coding sequence is TGTGCCAGCAGTAAATGGGACGGGGGGAAGGACTACACCTTC.

CDR3 loop: CASSVDGAGGTEAFF. In nucleotides, the CDR3 is TGTGCCAGCAGCGTAGACGGCGCAGGGGGCACTGAAGCTTTCTTT. The rearrangement uses TRBV9 and TRBJ1-1; 7 bases are a match to TRBD1. The germline gives CDR1 SGDLS, CDR2 YYNGEE. This CDR3 comprises 15 residues. The ends lost 0 bases at V and 4 bases at J; junction bases unmatched: 6.

This clone was counted only a few times. The chain combines TRBV2 with TRBJ2-1; D unclear. Looked up from germline, CDR1 is SNHLY and CDR2 is FYNNEI. The CDR3 is 15 residues long. With 2 bases removed from V and 1 base from J, the gap between germline ends came to 9 bases. CDR3 nucleotides: TGTGCCAGCAGTGAAAGACGGGCTTCCTACAATGAGCAGTTCTTC. Protein product: CASSERRASYNEQFF.

The J gene is TRBJ1-6, the V gene TRBV6-5, with D uncertain. V lost 2 bases and J lost 0, with 5 bases in between. The CDR3 runs to 15 residues. Germline lookup yields CDR1 MNHEY and CDR2 SVGAGI. CDR3 coding DNA: TGTGCCAGCAGTTACGGTAGCTCCTATAATTCACCCCTCCACTTT. Translating gives CASSYGSSYNSPLHF.

The chain couples TRBV7-6 to TRBJ1-2; 9 nucleotides line up with TRBD1. CDR3 length: 14 amino acids. Germline V gives CDR1 SGHVS, CDR2 FNYEAQ. The trim removed 3 bases at V and 8 bases at J, leaving 7 bases unmatched. The CDR3 nucleotides are TGTGCCAGCAGCTTGGGACAGGGAATCGGGGGCTACACCTTC. This translates into CASSLGQGIGGYTF.

A remark on this clone: Within the sample, other DNA sequences also encode this same CDR3. The rearrangement joins TRBV7-9 to TRBJ2-3; D is tentatively TRBD1 or TRBD2 (5 bases each). Germline CDR1 SEHNR, CDR2 FQNEAQ (reference sequence). Between the trimmed V and J ends, which lost 5 bases and 0 bases, there was a span of 12 bases. CDR3 size: 15 residues. CDR3 loop: CASSLERGSTDTQYF. The CDR3, as DNA: TGTGCCAGCAGCCTAGAGAGGGGAAGCACAGATACGCAGTATTTT.

This clone turned up a few times. This chain joins TRBV6-4 and TRBJ1-6, with D possibly matching TRBD1 (5 bases). V gave up 2 bases and J gave up 13 bases, with 12 bases separating them. This CDR3 is 13 amino acids long. The germline V gene has CDR1 MRHNA and CDR2 SNTAGT. The CDR3 reads CASSDTAGRPLHF. For the CDR3, the DNA is TGTGCCAGCAGTGACACGGCAGGGAGGCCCCTCCACTTT.

The chain links TRBV7-2 to TRBJ1-2; D is undetermined. With 5 bases removed from V and 5 bases from J, the gap between germline ends came to 6 bases. Germline CDR1 reads SGHTA; CDR2 reads FQGNSA. The CDR3 runs 11 residues. The CDR3 coding sequence is TGTGCCAGCAGCGTAGGGTATGGCTACACCTTC. Translation gives CASSVGYGYTF.

CDR3 protein: CAHRGTGHGSPLHF. Written as DNA, the CDR3 is TGTGCCCACCGAGGTACAGGGCACGGCTCACCCCTCCACTTT. The chain joins TRBV30 to TRBJ1-6, with a possible D match to TRBD1 (6 bases). The CDR3 consists of 14 residues. From germline, CDR1 is GTSNPN and CDR2 SVGIG (reference sequence). Trimming shortened V by 8 bases and J by 10 bases, and 21 bases separated the two germline ends. The whole variable domain, filled in from reference TRBV30 and TRBJ1-6, reads SQTIHQWPATLVQPVGSPLSLECTVEGTSNPNLYWYRQAAGRGLQLLFYSVGIGQISSEVPQNLSASRPQDRQFILSSKKLLLSDSGFYLCAHRGTGHGSPLHFGNGTRLTVT.

Only one count was recorded for this clone. The chain couples TRBV18 to TRBJ2-1; perhaps TRBD1 as D (5 bases). Germline V gives CDR1 KGHSH, CDR2 LQKENI. CDR3 length: 13 residues. The V and J ends lost 5 bases and 4 bases respectively, with 9 bases between them. CDR3 sequence reads: CASSRQLYNEQFF. The CDR3 nucleotides are TGTGCCAGCTCAAGACAGCTGTACAATGAGCAGTTCTTC.

This rearrangement joins TRBV30 to TRBJ2-5; D is perhaps TRBD1 or TRBD2 (5 bases each). Trimming removed 1 base from V and 6 bases from J, with 21 bases in between. The CDR3 is made up of 16 amino acids. Germline CDR1 and CDR2: GTSNPN and SVGIG (reference sequence). CDR3 in amino acids: CAWSAQGPAVKKTQYF. The CDR3 DNA is TGTGCCTGGAGTGCCCAGGGACCGGCAGTCAAAAAGACCCAGTACTTC. The full variable domain, with the rest looked up from reference TRBV30 and TRBJ2-5, is SQTIHQWPATLVQPVGSPLSLECTVEGTSNPNLYWYRQAAGRGLQLLFYSVGIGQISSEVPQNLSASRPQDRQFILSSKKLLLSDSGFYLCAWSAQGPAVKKTQYFGPGTRLLVL.

This clone was picked up a small number of times. V is TRBV28 and J is TRBJ2-7; D call uncertain. Trimming removed 5 bases at V and 0 bases at J, with 5 bases between. Germline CDR1 MDHEN, CDR2 SYDVKM. CDR3 length: 12 amino acids. CDR3: CASSPSSYEQYF. As DNA, the CDR3 is TGTGCCAGCAGTCCTAGCTCCTACGAGCAGTACTTC.

This clone was detected once. The sample carries other DNA sequences with the same CDR3. The genes are TRBV2 and TRBJ1-2; tentative D call: TRBD1 (5 bases). CDR1 and CDR2 from the germline V gene are SNHLY and FYNNEI. Trimming removed 1 base at V and 2 bases at J, with 5 bases between. This CDR3 contains 13 residues. The CDR3 coding sequence is TGTGCCAGCAGTGAAGACAGGAACTATGGCTACACCTTC. Translation: CASSEDRNYGYTF.

This clone turned up a few times. This chain uses TRBV4-1 with TRBJ1-5; D is unresolved. The CDR3 is 15 residues long. V lost 0 bases and J 1 base, leaving 7 bases between the germline ends. CDR1 is MGHRA, CDR2 YSYEKL, per germline. In nucleotides, the CDR3 is TGCGCCAGCAGCCAAGACAGGTTAAGCAATCAGCCCCAGCATTTT. Its protein is CASSQDRLSNQPQHF.

The chain combines TRBV28 with TRBJ1-3; a possible D gene is TRBD1 (5 bases). V was shortened by 4 bases and J by 4 bases, with 20 bases between the two germline ends. Germline V CDR1 and CDR2: MDHEN, SYDVKM. This CDR3 region has 17 residues. The CDR3 spells CASSSGDFGVSGNTIYF. CDR3 nucleotide sequence: TGTGCCAGCAGTTCGGGGGATTTTGGGGTGTCAGGAAACACCATATATTTT.

The rearrangement uses TRBV6-6 and TRBJ1-2; 10 positions match TRBD1. Germline CDR1 MNHNY, CDR2 SVGAGI (reference sequence). V gave up 2 bases and J gave up 7 bases; unmatched junction bases: 10. The CDR3 runs 16 residues. In DNA, the CDR3 is TGTGCCAGCAGTTACGAGGGGACAGGGGTCAGGAGTGGCTACACCTTC. It codes for CASSYEGTGVRSGYTF.

Details on this clone: Distinct nucleotide sequences in the sample also encode this CDR3. V and J are TRBV9 and TRBJ1-3; no firm D call. Germline CDR1 is SGDLS and CDR2 is YYNGEE. V was cut by 4 bases and J by 0 bases, with 11 bases left in between. This CDR3 has 15 residues. In nucleotides, the CDR3 is TGTGCCAGCAGCCCTCTCAGAGACTCTGGAAACACCATATATTTT. It yields the protein CASSPLRDSGNTIYF.

The CDR3: CASSFYPGLLGRNEQFF. The CDR3, as DNA: TGTGCCAGCAGCTTTTATCCCGGACTGCTCGGCCGCAATGAGCAGTTCTTC. The chain couples TRBV7-2 to TRBJ2-1, with D tentatively TRBD2 (5 bases). The V gene's germline CDR1 is SGHTA and CDR2 FQGNSA. The V gene lost 3 bases and the J gene lost 6 bases, with 21 bases spanning the gap. The CDR3 totals 17 residues.

The rearrangement joins TRBV27 to TRBJ1-1, with D unclear. The CDR3 has 19 amino acids. Per germline, CDR1 MNHEY and CDR2 SMNVEV (reference sequence). The ends were cut back, 3 bases at V and 5 bases at J, with 28 bases in the middle. CDR3 sequence: CASSFRFGFRGAGGTEAFF. CDR3 bases: TGTGCCAGCAGTTTTCGGTTTGGGTTTCGGGGAGCCGGTGGGACTGAAGCTTTCTTT.

The V call is TRBV9, the J call TRBJ2-1; D unclear. This CDR3 contains 11 residues. Trimming left V 3 bases short and J 6 bases short, with 4 bases between. The germline CDR1 and CDR2 sequences are SGDLS and YYNGEE. The CDR3 loop reads CASSASNEQFF. Written as DNA, the CDR3 is TGTGCCAGCAGCGCGTCCAATGAGCAGTTCTTC. Supplemented by reference TRBV9 and TRBJ2-1, the full variable domain reads DSGVTQTPKHLITATGQRVTLRCSPRSGDLSVYWYQQSLDQGLQFLIQYYNGEERAKGNILERFSAQQFPDLHSELNLSSLELGDSALYFCASSASNEQFFGPGTRLTVL.

The chain employs TRBV2 and TRBJ2-2; TRBD1 agrees at 9 bases. CDR3 length: 16 residues. The germline CDR1 and CDR2 sequences are SNHLY and FYNNEI. With V trimmed by 6 bases and J by 1 base, 6 bases remained unmatched. The CDR3, as DNA: TGTGCCAGCAGAGCCGGGACAGGGATGAACACCGGGGAGCTGTTTTTT. This codes for CASRAGTGMNTGELFF.

This clone was detected only once. This chain joins TRBV2 and TRBJ2-3; D might be TRBD2 (6 bases). V was clipped by 4 bases and J by 4 bases, with 12 bases between them. The CDR3 has 14 amino acids. Germline assignment: CDR1 SNHLY and CDR2 FYNNEI. The CDR3 sequence is CASSGPTRADTQYF. As DNA, the CDR3 is TGTGCCAGCAGTGGGCCGACTAGAGCAGATACGCAGTATTTT.